This T cell receptor (beta chain) was identified during a study of T-cell memory formation after mild COVID-19. Whole-study findings and limits: Memory sampled before infection contained some responding clones, suggesting cross-reactive memory joined. Whether day 37 second-wave clones are SARS-CoV-2-specific was not confirmed. Clones that contracted clustered mainly in CM and EM if CD4+ and in EMRA if CD8+. Among clones contracting day 15 to 85, CD4/CD8 was balanced, whereas later expanders leaned CD4+.

Points on this clonotype: Its antigen is not identified.

The germline V gene encodes CDR1 DFQATT and CDR2 SNEGSKA (reference sequence). This CDR3 is 17 amino acids long. The V segment lost 3 bases and the J segment 0 bases; nucleotides outside the gene matches: 11. Using its own MiXCR run on the 5' RACE reads, TCRdb lists one record per CDR3 protein. The table has around 500,000 distinct CDR3 sequences, around a sixth seen once. The chain links TRBV20-1 to TRBJ2-4, with TRBD1 matching over 7 bases. The receptor was derived from an adult woman who had mild COVID-19 (a few samples of this study predate the infection). Cell type and time point are not known. Sequencing input: PBMCs or a T cell subset sorted from them (not recorded which). This CDR3 reads CSARDDREPLAKNIQYF. As DNA, the CDR3 is TGCAGTGCTAGGGACGACAGGGAACCACTAGCCAAAAACATTCAGTACTTC.